This passage covers 17 T cell receptor beta chains from one sample sequenced in a study of T cells in Graves' hyperthyroidism and ophthalmopathy. Amplified TCR beta CDR3 regions derived from RNA transcripts. First-round RT-PCR of the TCR CDR3 relied on the HTBI primer set. TCRdb re-derived calls from the multiplex PCR reads in MiXCR, one entry per CDR3 protein. The sample contains around 700,000 distinct CDR3 sequences, 30% to 40% of which appear only once. Sequenced input: blood. Receptors originate from a woman between 35 and 50 years old with Graves' hyperthyroidism.

This clonotype turned up a few times. The rearrangement links TRBV10-3 to TRBJ1-3; weak D call: TRBD1 (5 bases). CDR1 is ENHRY, CDR2 SYGVKD, per germline. There are 16 residues in the CDR3. Trimming removed 2 bases at V and 3 bases at J, with 14 bases between. CDR3 loop: CAISERTDIYGNTIYF. The CDR3 region has the DNA TGTGCCATCAGTGAGAGAACGGACATCTATGGAAACACCATATATTTT.

V and J are TRBV5-6 and TRBJ1-3, with no clear D. CDR1 SGHDT and CDR2 YYEEEE come from the germline V gene. Between the trimmed V and J ends, which lost 2 bases and 8 bases, there was a span of 14 bases. CDR3 length equals 14 residues. This chain's CDR3 is CASSLASGRDTIYF. The CDR3 DNA sequence: TGTGCCAGCAGCTTAGCAAGCGGGAGAGACACCATATATTTT.

CDR3 residues: CAIEGSATNEKLFF. In DNA form, the CDR3 reads TGTGCCATCGAAGGTTCCGCAACTAATGAAAAACTGTTTTTT. The rearrangement uses TRBV28 and TRBJ1-4; no clear D. This CDR3 contains 14 residues. The V end lost 10 bases, the J end lost 0 bases, and 12 bases lay between the germline ends. In germline, CDR1 is MDHEN, CDR2 SYDVKM.

This clonotype was recorded many times. At one of its ends the junction is not consistent with the germline gene, which may arise from a read error. The CDR3 DNA follows: TGCGCCAGCAGCCAAGCCCAGGGTTATGAAAAACTGTTTTTT. It is translated as CASSQAQGYEKLFF. V is TRBV7-2 and J is TRBJ1-4; D perhaps matches TRBD1 (5 bases). The length of the CDR3 is 14 residues. The germline CDR1 and CDR2 sequences are SGHTA and FQGNSA. Variable domain in full (rest from reference TRBV7-2 and TRBJ1-4): GAGVSQSPSNKVTEKGKDVELRCDPISGHTALYWYRQSLGQGLEFLIYFQGNSAPDKSGLPSDRFSAERTGGSVSTLTIQRTQQEDSAVYLCASSQAQGYEKLFFGSGTQLSVL.

This clonotype was counted at least ten times. V usage is TRBV7-2 and J usage is TRBJ2-7; D gene uncertain. Trimming removed 1 base from V and 3 bases from J, with 10 bases in between. CDR1 and CDR2 from the germline V gene are SGHTA and FQGNSA. The CDR3 loop spans 14 amino acids. This CDR3 is CASSLDGGHYEQYF. In DNA form, the CDR3 reads TGTGCCAGCAGCTTAGATGGCGGTCACTACGAGCAGTACTTC.

This clonotype was seen at least ten times. The chain combines TRBV7-2 with TRBJ1-2, with a tentative D call TRBD1 (5 bases). The germline V gene encodes CDR1 SGHTA and CDR2 FQGNSA. Trimming removed 3 bases from V and 8 bases from J, with 10 bases in between. The CDR3 consists of 12 residues. CDR3 in amino acids: CASSLDKIGYTF. The CDR3 nucleotides read TGTGCCAGCAGCTTGGACAAAATCGGCTACACCTTC.

The table lists this clonotype with a few counts. J is TRBJ2-7 and V is TRBV20-1; 11 nucleotides align to TRBD1. J gave up 4 bases and V 6 bases, and 11 bases lay outside the gene matches. This CDR3 has 15 residues. The germline CDR1 and CDR2 sequences are DFQATT and SNEGSKA (reference sequence). CDR3 in DNA: TGCAGTGCCCTCATTCCGGGACAGGGGGATTACGAGCAGTACTTC. Its translation is CSALIPGQGDYEQYF.

The rearrangement links TRBV7-2 to TRBJ1-2; 11 bases line up with TRBD1. Germline-derived CDR1 and CDR2 are SGHTA and FQGNSA. V shed 4 bases and J 6 bases; nucleotides not matched to a gene: 10. CDR3 length: 16 amino acids. The CDR3 coding sequence is TGTGCCAGCAGCTCGAGACCGGGACAGGGGGTTCATGGCTACACCTTC. This encodes CASSSRPGQGVHGYTF.

This chain uses TRBV7-3 with TRBJ2-3; 7 nucleotides match TRBD2. CDR3 length: 16 amino acids. Looked up from germline, CDR1 is SGHTA and CDR2 is FQGTGA. The V segment lost 3 bases and the J segment 0 bases; nucleotides outside the gene matches: 6. For the CDR3, the DNA is TGTGCCAGCAGCTTCGAGGGAGGGACGAGCACAGATACGCAGTATTTT. Its protein product is CASSFEGGTSTDTQYF.

This clonotype was seen a few times. The chain links TRBV4-1 to TRBJ1-6; 8 bases map to TRBD1. The CDR3 is 18 residues long. Germline CDR1 is MGHRA and CDR2 is YSYEKL. V shed 1 base and J 9 bases; nucleotides not matched to a gene: 14. CDR3 loop: CASSQATGRRGQSSPLHF. CDR3 nucleotides: TGCGCCAGCAGCCAAGCGACGGGGCGCAGGGGGCAGAGTTCACCCCTCCACTTT.

This clonotype was seen repeatedly, ten times or more. The genes are TRBV6-6 and TRBJ1-2, with D unresolved. Germline loops: CDR1 MNHNY, CDR2 SVGAGI (reference sequence). Trimming left V 2 bases short and J 6 bases short, with 10 bases between. This CDR3 region has 13 residues. The CDR3 is CASSYELHNGYTF. The CDR3 nucleotides read TGTGCCAGCAGTTACGAGCTTCACAATGGCTACACCTTC.

This clonotype was recorded at least ten times. The V call is TRBV7-9, the J call TRBJ2-7; 7 nucleotides match TRBD1. CDR3 length equals 15 residues. The junction had 11 bases not matched to a gene; V was cut back by 4 bases and J by 5 bases. Germline V gene data show CDR1 as SEHNR and CDR2 as FQNEAQ (reference sequence). DNA for the CDR3: TGTGCCAGCAGCTCAGCCGCCCTCAGGGGGAACGAGCAGTACTTC. This encodes CASSSAALRGNEQYF.

This clonotype was seen more than once but under ten times. The gene calls are TRBV6-5 and TRBJ1-4, with D unclear. Per germline, CDR1 MNHEY and CDR2 SVGAGI. Trimming stripped 5 bases from V and 5 bases from J, with 6 bases between. The CDR3 covers 12 residues. The CDR3 spells CASSDTNEKLFF. DNA of the CDR3: TGTGCCAGCAGTGACACGAATGAAAAACTGTTTTTT.

The chain joins TRBV2 to TRBJ2-2; D unclear. CDR1 SNHLY and CDR2 FYNNEI come from the germline V gene. The CDR3 has 14 residues. Trimming left V 1 base short and J 3 bases short, with 6 bases between. The CDR3 DNA is TGTGCCAGCAGTGAAGGCACCGACACCGGGGAGCTGTTTTTT. It translates to CASSEGTDTGELFF.

The chain uses TRBV11-2 and TRBJ1-2; D uncertain. The germline gives CDR1 SGHAT, CDR2 FQNNGV. The germline V and J ends were trimmed by 10 bases and 4 bases, with 13 bases remaining between them. The length of the CDR3 is 12 residues. CDR3 sequence reads: CATNGVGYGYTF. CDR3 nucleotide sequence: TGTGCCACCAACGGGGTAGGCTATGGCTACACCTTC.

The chain joins TRBV10-2 to TRBJ2-5, with 9 bases aligning to TRBD2. Germline trimming cut 7 bases from V and 1 base from J; bases unmatched to any gene: 7. This CDR3 is built from 15 residues. Germline V CDR1 and CDR2: WSHSY, SAAADI. CDR3 DNA sequence: TGCGCCAGCACGACAGCGGGGGGCAGCCAAGAGACCCAGTACTTC. This translates into CASTTAGGSQETQYF.

In its sample, this clonotype was seen once. The chain has TRBV6-1 and TRBJ1-2, with TRBD1 matching over 8 bases. The CDR3 loop spans 16 amino acids. V trimming: 2 bases; J trimming: 7 bases; junction bases outside the gene matches: 12. Germline CDR1 MNHNS, CDR2 SASEGT. The CDR3 loop reads CASSEITGQGAAGYTF. The DNA for the CDR3 is TGTGCCAGCAGTGAAATTACGGGGCAGGGGGCGGCTGGCTACACCTTC.